Listed below are T cell receptor beta chains from one sample, sequenced in a study of T-cell memory formation after mild COVID-19. TCRdb reprocessed the 5' RACE reads via MiXCR and lists one record per CDR3 protein. This sample has roughly 130,000 distinct CDR3 sequences, with about 18% found just once. Sequencing was done on a sample of PBMCs or a T cell subset sorted from them (not recorded which). These receptors all stem from a man between 18 and 35 years old who had mild COVID-19 (a few samples of this study predate the infection). Cell type and time point are not known. Both conserved end residues are part of each CDR3. A D gene is named only where the DNA matches it firmly. Clone size, where shown, is once, few, many, or a class for clones that have expanded.

TRBV7-2	.	few	TRBJ1-3	TGTGCCAGCAGCCAGGGCCTCGGGAACACCATATATTTT	CASSQGLGNTIYF
TRBV12-3/TRBV12-4	.	.	TRBJ1-2	TGTGCCAGCAGTTTGGGGGGGCAAAACTATGGCTACACCTTC	CASSLGGQNYGYTF
TRBV6-6	.	.	TRBJ2-2	TGTGCCAGCAGGATACAGGGAGACACCGGGGAGCTGTTTTTT	CASRIQGDTGELFF
TRBV7-3	.	few	TRBJ2-2	TGTGCCAGCAGCTTACACGACACCGGGGAGCTGTTTTTT	CASSLHDTGELFF
TRBV12-3/TRBV12-4	.	.	TRBJ2-6	TGTGCCAGCAGTGACAGACACTCTGGGGCCAACGTCCTGACTTTC	CASSDRHSGANVLTF
TRBV4-1	.	few	TRBJ2-1	TGCGCCAGCAGCCAAGATCTTGGTGAAGCGGGCTCCTACAATGAGCAGTTCTTC	CASSQDLGEAGSYNEQFF
TRBV6-6	TRBD1	few	TRBJ2-5	TGTGCCAGTACCCAGGGGGCGCTTGAGACCCAGTACTTC	CASTQGALETQYF
TRBV4-1	.	few	TRBJ2-3	TGCGCCAGCAGCCAAGAGTCGTACCCCAGCACAGATACGCAGTATTTT	CASSQESYPSTDTQYF
TRBV7-9	.	.	TRBJ1-2	TGTGCCAGCAGCGGAGGGGTTGGGGATGGCTACACCTTC	CASSGGVGDGYTF
TRBV5-1	TRBD1	few	TRBJ1-1	TGCGCCAGCAGTCTTACAGGGGGCGCGACGTCCACTGAAGCTTTCTTT	CASSLTGGATSTEAFF
TRBV11-3	TRBD2	few	TRBJ2-1	TGTGCCAGCAGCTTAGGGCATGGTAGCGGGGGGTACAATGAGCAGTTCTTC	CASSLGHGSGGYNEQFF
TRBV7-2	TRBD1	.	TRBJ1-2	TGTGCCAGCAGCAGACAGGGGTTAAAGAACTATGGCTACACCTTC	CASSRQGLKNYGYTF
TRBV20-1	TRBD2	many	TRBJ2-1	TGCAGTGCTAGCGTCTTAGCGGGGGCCTCCTACAATGAGCAGTTCTTC	CSASVLAGASYNEQFF
TRBV7-9	TRBD1	few	TRBJ1-3	TGTGCCAGCAGCGCACGAGGGGGCGTTGGAAACACCATATATTTT	CASSARGGVGNTIYF
TRBV2	.	many	TRBJ2-2	TGTGCCAGCAGCTTGCTCGGGGCCCTGCCCGGGGAGCTGTTTTTT	CASSLLGALPGELFF
TRBV27	TRBD2	few	TRBJ2-5	TGTGCCAGCAGTATGTCTGGGAGCGGGGGTGGCGTAGAGACCCAGTACTTC	CASSMSGSGGGVETQYF
TRBV7-8	.	few	TRBJ1-2	TGTGCCAGCAGCTTAGAGGACAGTAACTATGGCTACACCTTC	CASSLEDSNYGYTF
TRBV5-1	.	.	TRBJ1-1	TGCGCCAGCACCGCAGGTTTGAACACTGAAGCTTTCTTT	CASTAGLNTEAFF
TRBV4-3	TRBD1	.	TRBJ1-6	TGCGCCAGCAGCCAGGGGGACAGGAGGCATTCACCCCTCCACTTT	CASSQGDRRHSPLHF
TRBV7-9	.	few	TRBJ2-5	TGTGCCAGCAGCTTGACGGGCCCAGAGACCCAGTACTTC	CASSLTGPETQYF
TRBV20-1	.	few	TRBJ2-3	TGCAGTGCTAGACCTCATAGGGGGGGGCCTGTCGATACGCAGTATTTT	CSARPHRGGPVDTQYF
TRBV19	.	.	TRBJ2-2	TGTGCCAGTAGTACTAGATACGCGAACACCGGGGAGCTGTTTTTT	CASSTRYANTGELFF
TRBV29-1	TRBD1	few	TRBJ1-2	TGCAGCGTTTCGGCAGGGGGCCCACTTAACTATGGCTACACCTTC	CSVSAGGPLNYGYTF
TRBV25-1	.	few	TRBJ2-5	TGTGCCAGCTCGGAGGCTAGCCGGGAGACCCAGTACTTC	CASSEASRETQYF
TRBV7-3	.	.	TRBJ2-1	TGTGCCAGCAGCACATACAGGGCGAATGAGCAGTTCTTC	CASSTYRANEQFF
TRBV27	.	once	TRBJ1-1	TGTGCCAGCAGTTTATCAGGCTACACTGAAGCTTTCTTT	CASSLSGYTEAFF
TRBV7-3	.	many	TRBJ2-3	TGTGCCAGCAGCCCGCTGGGATGGATGAATACGCAGTATTTT	CASSPLGWMNTQYF
TRBV7-2	.	.	TRBJ2-5	TGTGCCAGCAGCTTAGTAACGGATTGGGCAGAGACCCAGTACTTC	CASSLVTDWAETQYF
TRBV5-1	.	many	TRBJ2-5	TGCGCCAGCAGCTTGGGCAGCTTAGAGGAGACCCAGTACTTC	CASSLGSLEETQYF
TRBV5-1	.	.	TRBJ1-2	TGCGCCAGCAGGTTGGGCACGACGATACACGGCTATGGCTACACCTTC	CASRLGTTIHGYGYTF
TRBV5-1	.	.	TRBJ1-2	TGCGCCAGCAGCTCCTCATGGGGGGCAGACAACTATGGCTACACCTTC	CASSSSWGADNYGYTF
TRBV2	.	few	TRBJ2-3	TGTGCCAGCGGGCCACCCTATACGCAGTATTTT	CASGPPYTQYF
TRBV30	TRBD1	few	TRBJ1-2	TGTGCCTGGAGTCCAAGACAGGGGGCCTTGAACGGCTACACCTTC	CAWSPRQGALNGYTF
TRBV4-1	.	.	TRBJ2-3	TGCGCCAGCAGCCAAGTCGGGATCACGGCGGATACGCAGTATTTT	CASSQVGITADTQYF
TRBV7-2	.	few	TRBJ2-7	TGTGCCAGCAGCTCGGACGAAACCTCCTACGAGCAGTACTTC	CASSSDETSYEQYF
TRBV4-2	.	.	TRBJ1-5	TGTGCCAGCAGCCTGACAGATCAGCCCCAGCATTTT	CASSLTDQPQHF
TRBV7-2	.	few	TRBJ2-3	TGTGCCAGCAGCCGGAGCTCCGGGGCAGATACGCAGTATTTT	CASSRSSGADTQYF
TRBV3-1	.	few	TRBJ1-1	TGTGCCAGCAGCCAGGACGACAGCTACACTGAAGCTTTCTTT	CASSQDDSYTEAFF
TRBV10-3	.	few	TRBJ1-5	TGTGCCATCAGGGACAGCCATAGCAATCAGCCCCAGCATTTT	CAIRDSHSNQPQHF
TRBV18	.	few	TRBJ1-2	TGTGCCAGCTCACCTGACACGACAGGAGGGAACGCCTATGGCTACACCTTC	CASSPDTTGGNAYGYTF
TRBV12-3/TRBV12-4	.	few	TRBJ2-7	TGTGCCAGCAGAACCGGGACCGTAGGCTACGAGCAGTACTTC	CASRTGTVGYEQYF
TRBV5-1	.	many	TRBJ1-6	TGCGCCAGCCGAACAGGGTCGAATTCACCCCTCCACTTT	CASRTGSNSPLHF
TRBV15	.	many	TRBJ2-5	TGTGCCACCAGCAGGGTCCGGGGGGCCGGGGAGACCCAGTACTTC	CATSRVRGAGETQYF
TRBV4-1	.	few	TRBJ2-3	TGCGCCAGCAGCCAAGTGTTGGCGCGGGGGCGCACAGATACGCAGTATTTT	CASSQVLARGRTDTQYF
TRBV6-6	.	.	TRBJ2-5	TGTGCCAGCAGTTCGCATACTGCCGGTCAAGAGACCCAGTACTTC	CASSSHTAGQETQYF